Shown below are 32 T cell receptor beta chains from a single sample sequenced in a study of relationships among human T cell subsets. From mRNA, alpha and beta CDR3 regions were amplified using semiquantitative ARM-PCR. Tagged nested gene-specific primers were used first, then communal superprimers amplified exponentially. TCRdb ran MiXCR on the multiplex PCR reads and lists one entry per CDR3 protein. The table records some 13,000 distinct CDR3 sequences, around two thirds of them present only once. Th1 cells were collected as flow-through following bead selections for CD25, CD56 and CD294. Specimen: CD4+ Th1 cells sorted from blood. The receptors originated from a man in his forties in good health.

CDR3 nucleotides: TGTGCCAGTAGTAAGGGTTGGAGCAATCAGCCCCAGCATTTT. Residues: CASSKGWSNQPQHF. The chain carries TRBV19 and TRBJ1-5; D unresolved. CDR3 size: 14 residues. In germline, CDR1 is LNHDA, CDR2 SQIVND (reference sequence). The ends were cut back, 4 bases at V and 1 base at J, with 8 bases in the middle.

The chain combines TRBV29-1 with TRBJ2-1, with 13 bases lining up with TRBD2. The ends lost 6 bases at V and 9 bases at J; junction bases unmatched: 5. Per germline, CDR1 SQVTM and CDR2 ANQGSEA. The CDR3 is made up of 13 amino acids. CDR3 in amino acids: CSVPGLAGREQFF. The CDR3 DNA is TGCAGCGTCCCGGGACTAGCGGGGCGTGAGCAGTTCTTC.

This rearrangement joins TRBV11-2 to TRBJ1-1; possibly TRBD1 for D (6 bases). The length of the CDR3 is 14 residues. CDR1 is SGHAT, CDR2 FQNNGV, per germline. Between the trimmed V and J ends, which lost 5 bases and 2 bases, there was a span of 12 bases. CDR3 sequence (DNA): TGTGCCAGCAGCCGCGGACAGAAAAACACTGAAGCTTTCTTT. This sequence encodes CASSRGQKNTEAFF.

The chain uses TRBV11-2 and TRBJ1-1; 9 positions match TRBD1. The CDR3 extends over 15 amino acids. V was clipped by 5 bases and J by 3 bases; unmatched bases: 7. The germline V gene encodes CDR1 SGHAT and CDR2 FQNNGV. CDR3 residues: CASSPTGGRDTEAFF. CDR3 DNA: TGTGCCAGCAGCCCCACAGGGGGCAGGGACACTGAAGCTTTCTTT.

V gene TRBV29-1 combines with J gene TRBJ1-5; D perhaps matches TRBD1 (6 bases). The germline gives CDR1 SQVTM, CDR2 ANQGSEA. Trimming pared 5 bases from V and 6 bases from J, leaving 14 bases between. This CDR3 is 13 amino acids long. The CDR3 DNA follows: TGCAGCGTTACCGGGGGCACGGGTCAGCCCCAGCATTTT. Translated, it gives CSVTGGTGQPQHF.

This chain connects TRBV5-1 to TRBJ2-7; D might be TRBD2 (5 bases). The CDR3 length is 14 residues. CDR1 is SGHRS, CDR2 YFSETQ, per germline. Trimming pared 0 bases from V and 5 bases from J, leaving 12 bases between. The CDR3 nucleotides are TGCGCCAGCAGCTTGGCTGGTGGGGAGCACGAGCAGTACTTC. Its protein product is CASSLAGGEHEQYF.

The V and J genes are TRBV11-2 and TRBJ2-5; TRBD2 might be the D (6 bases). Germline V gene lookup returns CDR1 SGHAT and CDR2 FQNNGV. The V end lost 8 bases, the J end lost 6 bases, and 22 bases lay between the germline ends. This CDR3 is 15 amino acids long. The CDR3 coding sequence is TGTGCCAGCCTAGCCCCTCGGCCGGGGAGGAAGACCCAGTACTTC. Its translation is CASLAPRPGRKTQYF.

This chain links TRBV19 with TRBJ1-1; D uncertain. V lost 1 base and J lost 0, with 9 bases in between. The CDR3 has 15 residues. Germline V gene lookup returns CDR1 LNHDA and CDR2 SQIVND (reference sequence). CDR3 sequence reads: CASSIGALMNTEAFF. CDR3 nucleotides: TGTGCCAGTAGTATAGGGGCACTGATGAACACTGAAGCTTTCTTT.

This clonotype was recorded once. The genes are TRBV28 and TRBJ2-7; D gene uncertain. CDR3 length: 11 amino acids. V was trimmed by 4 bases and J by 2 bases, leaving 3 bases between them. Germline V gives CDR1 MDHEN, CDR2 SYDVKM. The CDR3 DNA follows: TGTGCCAGCAGTTCCCCCTACGAGCAGTACTTC. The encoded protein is CASSSPYEQYF.

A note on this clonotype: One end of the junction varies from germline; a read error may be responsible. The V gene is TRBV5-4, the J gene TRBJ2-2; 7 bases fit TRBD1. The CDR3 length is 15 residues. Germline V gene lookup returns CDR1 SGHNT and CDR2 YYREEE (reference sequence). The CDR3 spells CASSYTGVDTGELFF. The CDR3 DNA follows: TGCGCCAGCAGCTACACAGGGGTAGACACCGGGGAGCTGTTTTTT.

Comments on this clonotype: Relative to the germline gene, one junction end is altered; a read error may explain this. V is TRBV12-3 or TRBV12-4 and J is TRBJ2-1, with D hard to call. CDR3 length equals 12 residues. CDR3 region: CASSLHDDEQFF. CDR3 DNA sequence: TGTGCCAGCAGTTTACACGACGATGAACAGTTCTTC.

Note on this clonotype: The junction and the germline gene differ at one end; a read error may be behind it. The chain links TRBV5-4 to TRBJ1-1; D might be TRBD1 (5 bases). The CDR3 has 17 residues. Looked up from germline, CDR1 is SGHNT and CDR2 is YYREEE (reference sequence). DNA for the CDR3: TGCGCCAGCAGCTTGGATACAGGTTTGACGGGGAGTGCTGAAGCTTTCTTT. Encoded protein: CASSLDTGLTGSAEAFF. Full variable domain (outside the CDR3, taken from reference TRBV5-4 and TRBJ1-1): ETGVTQSPTHLIKTRGQQVTLRCSSQSGHNTVSWYQQALGQGPQFIFQYYREEENGRGNFPPRFSGLQFPNYSSELNVNALELDDSALYLCASSLDTGLTGSAEAFFGQGTRLTVV.

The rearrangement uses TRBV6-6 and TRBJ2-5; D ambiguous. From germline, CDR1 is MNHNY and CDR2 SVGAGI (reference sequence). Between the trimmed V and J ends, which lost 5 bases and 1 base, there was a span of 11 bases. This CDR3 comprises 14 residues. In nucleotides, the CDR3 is TGTGCCAGCAGTCCCCGACCCATCCAAGAGACCCAGTACTTC. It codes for CASSPRPIQETQYF.

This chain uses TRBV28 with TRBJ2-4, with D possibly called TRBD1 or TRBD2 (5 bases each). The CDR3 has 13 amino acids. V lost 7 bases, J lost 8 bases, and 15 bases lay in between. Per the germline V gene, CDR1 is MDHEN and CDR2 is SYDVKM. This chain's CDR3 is CASTGLGLDIQYF. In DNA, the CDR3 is TGTGCCAGCACGGGGCTGGGCCTAGACATTCAGTACTTC.

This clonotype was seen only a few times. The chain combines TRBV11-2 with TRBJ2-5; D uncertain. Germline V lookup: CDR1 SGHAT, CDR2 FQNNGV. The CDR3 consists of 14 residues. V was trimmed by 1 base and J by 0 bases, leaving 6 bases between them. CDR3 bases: TGTGCCAGCAGCTTAGTGGGGAACCAAGAGACCCAGTACTTC. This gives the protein CASSLVGNQETQYF. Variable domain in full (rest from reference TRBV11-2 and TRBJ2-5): EAGVAQSPRYKIIEKRQSVAFWCNPISGHATLYWYQQILGQGPKLLIQFQNNGVVDDSQLPKDRFSAERLKGVDSTLKIQPAKLEDSAVYLCASSLVGNQETQYFGPGTRLLVL.

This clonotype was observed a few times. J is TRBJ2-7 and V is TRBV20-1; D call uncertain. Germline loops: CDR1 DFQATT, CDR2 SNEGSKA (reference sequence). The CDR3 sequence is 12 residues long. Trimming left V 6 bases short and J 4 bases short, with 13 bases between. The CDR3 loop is CSAIPRLYEQYF. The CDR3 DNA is TGCAGTGCGATCCCGAGATTGTACGAGCAGTACTTC.

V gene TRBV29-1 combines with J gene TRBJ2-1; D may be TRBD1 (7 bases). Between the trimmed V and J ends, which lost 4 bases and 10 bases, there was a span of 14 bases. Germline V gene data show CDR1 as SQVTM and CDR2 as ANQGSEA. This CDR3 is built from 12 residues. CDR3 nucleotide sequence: TGCAGCGTTGTGACAGGGACTCGGGAGCAGTTCTTC. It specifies CSVVTGTREQFF.

The CDR3 reads CASSIQLETQYF. The DNA for the CDR3 is TGTGCCAGCAGTATACAACTCGAGACCCAGTACTTC. The chain carries TRBV6-6 and TRBJ2-5, with D unresolved. Germline CDR1 MNHNY, CDR2 SVGAGI (reference sequence). Trimming removed 5 bases at V and 5 bases at J, with 9 bases between. This CDR3 is built from 12 residues.

This CDR3 reads CASSSPGGLAEGGGQFF. The CDR3 DNA sequence: TGTGCCAGCAGTTCCCCCGGAGGACTAGCGGAGGGGGGAGGGCAGTTCTTC. The chain has TRBV12-3 or TRBV12-4 and TRBJ2-1; 10 nucleotides align to TRBD2. The CDR3 consists of 17 residues. The trim removed 4 bases at V and 12 bases at J, leaving 18 bases unmatched.

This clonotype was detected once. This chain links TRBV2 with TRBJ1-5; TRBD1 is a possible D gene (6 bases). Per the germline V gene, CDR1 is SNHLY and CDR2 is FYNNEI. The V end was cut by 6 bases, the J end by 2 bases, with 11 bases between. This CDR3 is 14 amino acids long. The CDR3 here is CASRRNRGNQPQHF. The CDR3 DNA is TGTGCCAGCAGGAGAAACAGGGGCAATCAGCCCCAGCATTTT.

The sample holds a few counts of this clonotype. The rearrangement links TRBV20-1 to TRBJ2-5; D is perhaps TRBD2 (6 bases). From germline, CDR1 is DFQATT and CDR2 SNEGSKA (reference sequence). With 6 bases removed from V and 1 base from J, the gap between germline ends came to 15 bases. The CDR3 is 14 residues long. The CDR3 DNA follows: TGCAGTGCGCCCTTCGCGGGGCGCCAAGAGACCCAGTACTTC. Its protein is CSAPFAGRQETQYF.

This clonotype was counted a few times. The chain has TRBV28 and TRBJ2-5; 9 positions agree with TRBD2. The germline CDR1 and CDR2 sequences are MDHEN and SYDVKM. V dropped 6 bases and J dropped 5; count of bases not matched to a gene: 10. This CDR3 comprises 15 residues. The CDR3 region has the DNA TGTGCCAGCAGGCAGGGGGGAACTAGCGGGGAGACCCAGTACTTC. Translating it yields CASRQGGTSGETQYF.

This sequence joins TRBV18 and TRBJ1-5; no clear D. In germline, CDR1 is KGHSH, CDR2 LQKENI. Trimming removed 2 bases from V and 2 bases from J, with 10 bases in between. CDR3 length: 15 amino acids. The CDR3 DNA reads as TGTGCCAGCTCACCAGAGCGGGTCCGCAATCAGCCCCAGCATTTT. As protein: CASSPERVRNQPQHF.

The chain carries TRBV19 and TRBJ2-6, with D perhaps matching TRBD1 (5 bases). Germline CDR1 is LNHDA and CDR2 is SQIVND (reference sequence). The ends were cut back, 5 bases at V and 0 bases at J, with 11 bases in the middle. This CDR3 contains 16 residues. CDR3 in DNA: TGTGCCAGTAGTGACGGACAAGGCTCTGGGGCCAACGTCCTGACTTTC. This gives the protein CASSDGQGSGANVLTF.

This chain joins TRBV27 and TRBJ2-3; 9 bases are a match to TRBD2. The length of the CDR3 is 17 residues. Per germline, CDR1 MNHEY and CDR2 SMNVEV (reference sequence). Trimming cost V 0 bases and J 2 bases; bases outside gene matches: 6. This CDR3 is CASSLSALAGYTDTQYF. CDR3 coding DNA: TGTGCCAGCAGTTTATCGGCACTAGCGGGTTACACAGATACGCAGTATTTT.

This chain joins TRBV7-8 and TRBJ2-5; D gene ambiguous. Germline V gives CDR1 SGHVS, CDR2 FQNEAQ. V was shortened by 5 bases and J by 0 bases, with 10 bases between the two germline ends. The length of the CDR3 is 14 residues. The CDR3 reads CASSPRTNQETQYF. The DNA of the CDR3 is TGTGCCAGCAGCCCCCGAACGAACCAAGAGACCCAGTACTTC.

DNA for the CDR3: TGCGCCAGCAGCCCCGGGCACAGGCTTGACTCCTACGAGCAGTACTTC. Its protein product is CASSPGHRLDSYEQYF. The chain couples TRBV5-1 to TRBJ2-7; tentative D call: TRBD1 (5 bases). V lost 4 bases and J 0 bases, leaving 17 bases between the germline ends. The CDR3 length is 16 residues. Per germline, CDR1 SGHRS and CDR2 YFSETQ.

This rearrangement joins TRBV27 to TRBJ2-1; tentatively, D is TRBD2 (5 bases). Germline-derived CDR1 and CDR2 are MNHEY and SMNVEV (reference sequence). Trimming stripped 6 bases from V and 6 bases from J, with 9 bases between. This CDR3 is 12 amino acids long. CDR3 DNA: TGTGCCAGCAGCCCAACTAGCAATGAGCAGTTCTTC. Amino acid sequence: CASSPTSNEQFF.

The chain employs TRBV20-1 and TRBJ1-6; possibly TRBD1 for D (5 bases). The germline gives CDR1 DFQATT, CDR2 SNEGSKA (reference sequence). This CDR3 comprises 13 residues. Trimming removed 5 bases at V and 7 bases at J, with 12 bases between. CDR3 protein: CSALKGYNSPLHF. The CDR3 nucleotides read TGCAGTGCTCTTAAGGGGTACAATTCACCCCTCCACTTT.

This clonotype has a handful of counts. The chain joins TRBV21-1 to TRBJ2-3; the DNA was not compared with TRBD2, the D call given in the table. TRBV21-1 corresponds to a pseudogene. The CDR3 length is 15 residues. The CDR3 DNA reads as TGTGCCAGCAGCAAGCGGGGAGGTAGTACAGATACGCAGTATTTT. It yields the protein CASSKRGGSTDTQYF.

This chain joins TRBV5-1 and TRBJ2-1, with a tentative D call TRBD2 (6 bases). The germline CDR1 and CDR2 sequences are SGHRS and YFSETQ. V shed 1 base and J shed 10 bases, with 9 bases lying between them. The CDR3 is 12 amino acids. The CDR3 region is CASSLPRGEQFF. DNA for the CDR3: TGCGCCAGCAGCTTGCCCCGGGGGGAGCAGTTCTTC.

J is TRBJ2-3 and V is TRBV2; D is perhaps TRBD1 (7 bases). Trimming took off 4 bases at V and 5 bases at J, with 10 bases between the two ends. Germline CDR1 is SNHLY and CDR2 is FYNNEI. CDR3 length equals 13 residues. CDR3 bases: TGTGCCAGCAGTGGACAGGGAGGAGATACGCAGTATTTT. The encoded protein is CASSGQGGDTQYF. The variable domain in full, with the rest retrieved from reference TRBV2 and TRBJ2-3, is EPEVTQTPSHQVTQMGQEVILRCVPISNHLYFYWYRQILGQKVEFLVSFYNNEISEKSEIFDDQFSVERPDGSNFTLKIRSTKLEDSAMYFCASSGQGGDTQYFGPGTRLTVL.